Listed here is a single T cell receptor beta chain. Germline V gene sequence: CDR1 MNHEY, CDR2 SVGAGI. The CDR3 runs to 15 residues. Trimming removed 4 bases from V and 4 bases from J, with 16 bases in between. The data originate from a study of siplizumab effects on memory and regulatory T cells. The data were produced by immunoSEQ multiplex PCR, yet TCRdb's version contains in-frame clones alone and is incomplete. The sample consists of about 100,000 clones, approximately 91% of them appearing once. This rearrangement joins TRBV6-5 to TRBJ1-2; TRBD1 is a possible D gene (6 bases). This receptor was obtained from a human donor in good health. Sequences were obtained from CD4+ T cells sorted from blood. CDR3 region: CASSFGGGETYGYTF. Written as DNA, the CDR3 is TGTGCCAGCAGTTTTGGGGGCGGGGAGACCTATGGCTACACCTTC.